Presented here are 17 T cell receptor beta chains from one specimen sequenced in a study of neoadjuvant nivolumab and ipilimumab in lung cancer. Clones were sequenced by immunoSEQ multiplex PCR, and TCRdb holds only the in-frame ones, with some missing. Among 44,000 or so clones listed, roughly 90% were seen once. Sequencing was performed on blood, taken before neoadjuvant nivolumab, alone or with ipilimumab. These receptors were collected from an adult with non-small cell lung cancer. Some clones in this sample may be carry-over from other donors' samples.

This sequence joins TRBV25-1 and TRBJ1-1; D uncertain. CDR1 is MGHDK, CDR2 SYGVNS, per germline. V was shortened by 0 bases and J by 4 bases, with 6 bases between the two germline ends. The CDR3 extends over 13 amino acids. Written as DNA, the CDR3 is TGTGCCAGCAGTGAATATGTGTTCACTGAAGCTTTCTTT. This sequence encodes CASSEYVFTEAFF.

In this sample, this clone turned up once. CDR3 bases: TGCGCCAGCAGCTTGTTACAGGGGGTCTACAATGAGCAGTTCTTC. Amino acid sequence: CASSLLQGVYNEQFF. J is TRBJ2-1 and V is TRBV5-1, with 8 positions matching TRBD1. The CDR3 runs 15 residues. V was pared by 1 base and J by 3 bases, with 3 bases of the junction left unmatched. The V gene's germline CDR1 is SGHRS and CDR2 YFSETQ.

The genes are TRBV6-5 and TRBJ2-7, with 10 bases identical to TRBD1. The germline gives CDR1 MNHEY, CDR2 SVGAGI. The V and J ends lost 4 bases and 5 bases, in that order; junction bases with no gene match: 11. This CDR3 contains 16 residues. The CDR3 DNA reads as TGTGCCAGCAGTTTCTACCCACGGGACAGGGGCCACGAGCAGTACTTC. Protein product: CASSFYPRDRGHEQYF.

This clone turned up a few times. Distinct nucleotide sequences in the sample also encode this CDR3. The chain is built from TRBV6-5 and TRBJ1-5; D unclear. The CDR3 loop spans 14 amino acids. Per the germline V gene, CDR1 is MNHEY and CDR2 is SVGAGI. Trimming stripped 0 bases from V and 4 bases from J, with 7 bases between. This CDR3 is CASSYSRENQPQHF. The DNA for the CDR3 is TGTGCCAGCAGTTACTCGAGAGAGAATCAGCCCCAGCATTTT.

This clone was seen once. V is TRBV7-2 and J is TRBJ1-2; D remains unclear. V lost 1 base and J 3 bases, leaving 12 bases between the germline ends. The CDR3 runs 15 residues. Germline V gives CDR1 SGHTA, CDR2 FQGNSA. The DNA for the CDR3 is TGTGCCAGCAGCTTAGTACCAGACACCTACTATGGCTACACCTTC. This encodes CASSLVPDTYYGYTF.

The chain is built from TRBV5-1 and TRBJ2-1; D gene ambiguous. The CDR3 totals 13 residues. CDR1 and CDR2 from the germline V gene are SGHRS and YFSETQ. V was clipped by 3 bases and J by 9 bases, with 13 bases between them. CDR3 residues: CASSSPRAAEQFF. CDR3 coding DNA: TGCGCCAGCAGCTCCCCAAGGGCGGCTGAGCAGTTCTTC.

This clone was detected only a few times. This rearrangement joins TRBV29-1 to TRBJ2-7, with 7 nucleotides matching TRBD1. V dropped 8 bases and J dropped 1; count of bases not matched to a gene: 5. The germline gives CDR1 SQVTM, CDR2 ANQGSEA. CDR3 size: 12 residues. The CDR3 here is CSSRDSSYEQYF. CDR3 in DNA: TGCAGCTCTCGGGACAGTTCCTACGAGCAGTACTTC.

This chain links TRBV5-6 with TRBJ2-3, with D uncertain. The CDR3 is 14 residues long. V was clipped by 1 base and J by 1 base, with 7 bases between them. CDR1 and CDR2 from the germline V gene are SGHDT and YYEEEE. For the CDR3, the DNA is TGTGCCAGCAGCTTGCCGGCTCGCACAGATACGCAGTATTTT. As protein: CASSLPARTDTQYF.

This chain connects TRBV5-4 to TRBJ1-1, with D unclear. The CDR3 length is 15 residues. With 0 bases removed from V and 3 bases from J, the gap between germline ends came to 12 bases. Germline CDR1 is SGHNT and CDR2 is YYREEE (reference sequence). CDR3 DNA sequence: TGTGCCAGCAGCTTGGGGTTATCTATGGACACTGAAGCTTTCTTT. Encoded protein: CASSLGLSMDTEAFF.

The rearrangement uses TRBV6-5 and TRBJ2-3; D uncertain. Germline V gives CDR1 MNHEY, CDR2 SVGAGI. The CDR3 runs 13 residues. V lost 8 bases, J lost 8 bases, and 17 bases lay in between. CDR3 nucleotides: TGTGCCAGCTCGCTAGACTTTTCTAGTACGCAGTATTTT. It yields the protein CASSLDFSSTQYF.

The chain links TRBV30 to TRBJ2-2; TRBD2 agrees at 10 bases. The CDR3 has 19 residues. Germline V gene lookup returns CDR1 GTSNPN and CDR2 SVGIG (reference sequence). The V and J ends lost 0 bases and 5 bases, in that order; junction bases with no gene match: 15. The CDR3 coding sequence is TGTGCCTGGAGTGTACGCAAACTAGCGGGATCCGCCCGGACCGGGGAGCTGTTTTTT. The encoded protein is CAWSVRKLAGSARTGELFF.

The chain carries TRBV7-9 and TRBJ2-2, with TRBD1 identical over 9 bases. The CDR3 covers 15 residues. The germline gives CDR1 SEHNR, CDR2 FQNEAQ (reference sequence). Trimming cost V 5 bases and J 0 bases; bases outside gene matches: 1. The CDR3 DNA sequence: TGTGCCAGCAGCCGGACAGGGGCGAACACCGGGGAGCTGTTTTTT. Amino acid sequence: CASSRTGANTGELFF.

This chain uses TRBV6-6 with TRBJ2-5; possibly TRBD2 for D (5 bases). The CDR3 contains 12 residues. The germline CDR1 and CDR2 sequences are MNHNY and SVGAGI (reference sequence). The ends were cut back, 9 bases at V and 0 bases at J, with 8 bases in the middle. CDR3: CASEGYQETQYF. The CDR3 coding sequence is TGTGCCAGTGAGGGATACCAAGAGACCCAGTACTTC.

As DNA, the CDR3 is TGTGCCAGCAGCTTAAGCCCTTCGGAAGCGGGAGCTCACGAGCAGTACTTC. This sequence encodes CASSLSPSEAGAHEQYF. The chain combines TRBV7-2 with TRBJ2-7, with TRBD2 matching over 8 bases. Germline CDR1 is SGHTA and CDR2 is FQGNSA. CDR3 length equals 17 residues. The trim removed 2 bases at V and 5 bases at J, leaving 14 bases unmatched.

V and J are TRBV5-1 and TRBJ2-3; TRBD2 is a possible D gene (5 bases). Germline V gives CDR1 SGHRS, CDR2 YFSETQ. This CDR3 comprises 14 residues. Trimming removed 0 bases from V and 7 bases from J, with 12 bases in between. Here the CDR3 reads CASSLESIGNTQYF. The CDR3, as DNA: TGCGCCAGCAGCTTGGAGTCCATCGGGAATACGCAGTATTTT.

The V and J genes are TRBV7-3 and TRBJ2-5, with 11 bases lining up with TRBD2. V shed 1 base and J 1 base; nucleotides not matched to a gene: 2. Germline values: CDR1 SGHTA, CDR2 FQGTGA. The CDR3 length is 16 residues. The CDR3 DNA reads TGTGCCAGCAGCTTAAAAGGGACTAGCGGCCAAGAGACCCAGTACTTC. This encodes CASSLKGTSGQETQYF.

The rearrangement joins TRBV18 to TRBJ2-2; 10 bases are shared with TRBD1. The trim removed 3 bases at V and 3 bases at J, leaving 4 bases unmatched. Germline V gene data show CDR1 as KGHSH and CDR2 as LQKENI. The CDR3 sequence is 16 residues long. CDR3 DNA: TGTGCCAGCTCACCCAGACAGGGGGCGGACACCGGGGAGCTGTTTTTT. Translated: CASSPRQGADTGELFF.